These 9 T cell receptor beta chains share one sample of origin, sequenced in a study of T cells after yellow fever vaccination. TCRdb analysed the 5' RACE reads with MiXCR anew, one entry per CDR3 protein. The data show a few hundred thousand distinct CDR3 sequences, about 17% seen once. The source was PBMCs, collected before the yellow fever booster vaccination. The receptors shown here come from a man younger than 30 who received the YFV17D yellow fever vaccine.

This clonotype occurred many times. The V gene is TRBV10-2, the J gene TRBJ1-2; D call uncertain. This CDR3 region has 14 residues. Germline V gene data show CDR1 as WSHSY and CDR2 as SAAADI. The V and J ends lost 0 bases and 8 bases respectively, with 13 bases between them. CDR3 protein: CASSESWPTGGYTF. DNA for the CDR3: TGCGCCAGCAGTGAGTCATGGCCCACCGGGGGCTACACCTTC.

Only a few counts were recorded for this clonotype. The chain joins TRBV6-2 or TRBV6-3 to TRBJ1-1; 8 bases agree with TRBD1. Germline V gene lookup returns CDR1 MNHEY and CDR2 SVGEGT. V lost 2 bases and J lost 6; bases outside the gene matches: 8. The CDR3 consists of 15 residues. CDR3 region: CASSYPGQGRPEAFF. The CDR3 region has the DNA TGTGCCAGCAGTTACCCCGGACAGGGACGGCCTGAAGCTTTCTTT.

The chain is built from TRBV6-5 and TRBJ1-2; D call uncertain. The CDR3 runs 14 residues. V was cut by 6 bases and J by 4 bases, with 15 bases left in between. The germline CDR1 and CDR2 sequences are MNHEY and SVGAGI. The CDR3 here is CASSQEVGFYGYTF. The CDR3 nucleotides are TGTGCCAGCAGCCAAGAGGTGGGCTTCTATGGCTACACCTTC.

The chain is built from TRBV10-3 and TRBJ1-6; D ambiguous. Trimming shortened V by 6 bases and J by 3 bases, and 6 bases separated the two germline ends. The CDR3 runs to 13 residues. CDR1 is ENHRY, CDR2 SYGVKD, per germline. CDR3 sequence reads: CAIRHNYNSPLHF. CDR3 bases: TGTGCCATCAGACATAACTATAATTCACCCCTCCACTTT.

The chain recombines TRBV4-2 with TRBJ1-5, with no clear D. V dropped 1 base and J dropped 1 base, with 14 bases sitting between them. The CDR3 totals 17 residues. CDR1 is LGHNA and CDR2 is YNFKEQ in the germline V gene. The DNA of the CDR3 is TGTGCCAGCAGCCAAGGCGGAGGGAGAGTGAGCAATCAGCCCCAGCATTTT. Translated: CASSQGGGRVSNQPQHF.

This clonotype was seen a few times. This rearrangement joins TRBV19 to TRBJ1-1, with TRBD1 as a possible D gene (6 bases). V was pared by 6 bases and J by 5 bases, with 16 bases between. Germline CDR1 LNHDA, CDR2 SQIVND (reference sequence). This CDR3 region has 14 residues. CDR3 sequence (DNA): TGTGCCAGTAGACATTCAGGGGCGGGTACTGAAGCTTTCTTT. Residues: CASRHSGAGTEAFF.

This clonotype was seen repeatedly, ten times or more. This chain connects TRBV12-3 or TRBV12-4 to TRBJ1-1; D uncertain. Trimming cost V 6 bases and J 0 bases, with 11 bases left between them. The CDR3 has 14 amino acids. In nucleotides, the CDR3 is TGTGCCAGCAGACACCGGAGGCTGAACACTGAAGCTTTCTTT. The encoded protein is CASRHRRLNTEAFF.

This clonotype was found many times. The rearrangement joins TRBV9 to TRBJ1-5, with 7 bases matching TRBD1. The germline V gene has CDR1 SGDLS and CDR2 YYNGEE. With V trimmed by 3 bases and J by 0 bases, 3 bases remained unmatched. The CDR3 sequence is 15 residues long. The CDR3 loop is CASSEGQFSNQPQHF. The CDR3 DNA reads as TGTGCCAGCAGCGAGGGACAGTTTAGCAATCAGCCCCAGCATTTT. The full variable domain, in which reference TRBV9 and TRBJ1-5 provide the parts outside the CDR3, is DSGVTQTPKHLITATGQRVTLRCSPRSGDLSVYWYQQSLDQGLQFLIQYYNGEERAKGNILERFSAQQFPDLHSELNLSSLELGDSALYFCASSEGQFSNQPQHFGDGTRLSIL.

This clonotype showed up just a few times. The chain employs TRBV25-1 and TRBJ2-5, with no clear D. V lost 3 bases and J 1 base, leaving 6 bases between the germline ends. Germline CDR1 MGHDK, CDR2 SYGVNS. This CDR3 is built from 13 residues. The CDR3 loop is CASSDVVQETQYF. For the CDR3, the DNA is TGTGCCAGCAGTGACGTAGTCCAAGAGACCCAGTACTTC.